The sequence of this T cell receptor (beta chain) was determined in a study of blood T cell repertoires in COVID-19. The CDR3 length is 15 residues. The V end was cut by 4 bases, the J end by 3 bases, with 13 bases between. Germline V CDR1 and CDR2: LNHDA, SQIVND (reference sequence). Measured with immunoSEQ multiplex PCR; TCRdb has only the in-frame clones, and not every one. The sample lists around 300,000 clones, 87% occurring once. The sample comprised PBMCs or T cells enriched from blood (not recorded which). This chain joins TRBV19 and TRBJ2-1, with D tentatively TRBD2 (6 bases). This TCR was sampled from a woman aged 25 to 39 who had recovered from COVID-19. The CDR3 DNA sequence: TGTGCCAGTAGTACGCCGGGACTCTACTACAATGAGCAGTTCTTC. Amino acid sequence: CASSTPGLYYNEQFF.